The sequence of this TCR beta chain was determined in a study of blood T cell repertoires in COVID-19. Across the whole study: Samples came from the United States, Italy and Spain, spanning acute and convalescent COVID-19. PBMCs, B-cell-depleted T cells, or T cells were the source of the cDNA or gDNA that made up the material.

V gave up 5 bases and J gave up 4 bases, with 23 bases separating them. CDR3 length: 16 amino acids. The germline CDR1 and CDR2 sequences are SQVTM and ANQGSEA. Per the original data handling: Reference gene primer amplification in the assay estimated nucleated cell counts. TCRdb keeps only in-frame clones here, not all; method: immunoSEQ multiplex PCR. V, J and clone size reflect that table, while D and trimming were determined from the DNA. The sample includes about 180,000 clones, about 75% seen only once; the top ten take approximately 26%. The genes are TRBV29-1 and TRBJ2-5; tentatively, D is TRBD1 (6 bases). The receptor was derived from a woman in her 70s with acute or convalescent COVID-19. Sequenced: peripheral blood. In DNA form, the CDR3 reads TGCAGCGTTACCACGTACAGGGTAGGGGTCGGAGAGACCCAGTACTTC. Protein sequence: CSVTTYRVGVGETQYF.